This section outlines one T cell receptor (beta chain) sequence together with its context. The antigen is unknown. One end of the junction varies from germline; a read error may be responsible. From blood CD8+ and CD4+ T cells, TCR beta sequences were generated. Negative magnetic isolation gave CD8+ and CD4+ cells; FACS enriched CD8+ TEMRA. Roughly 0.45 to 1 ug RNA was reverse transcribed with random hexamers. immunoSEQ multiplex PCR amplified TCR beta CDR3 across 54 Vbeta, 13 Jbeta. In TCRdb, the immunoSEQ multiplex PCR reads were re-called with MiXCR into one record per CDR3 protein. This table has some 48,000 distinct CDR3 sequences, over 90% appearing once. This sample was taken from a study of CD8 T cells in Susac syndrome. Overall study results and limits: As the study acknowledged, the number of individuals in its TCR sequencing and HLA analysis was relatively small.

Sequencing input: CD8+ T cells from PBMCs. The receptor's source is a human donor in good health.

The CDR3 reads CASSLAVRGSENTIYF. The DNA of the CDR3 is TGCGCCAGCAGCTTGGCCGTCAGGGGGTCTGAAAACACCATATATTTT. The chain carries TRBV5-1 and TRBJ1-3, with 7 bases identical to TRBD1. Germline CDR1 SGHRS, CDR2 YFSETQ. The CDR3 contains 16 residues.